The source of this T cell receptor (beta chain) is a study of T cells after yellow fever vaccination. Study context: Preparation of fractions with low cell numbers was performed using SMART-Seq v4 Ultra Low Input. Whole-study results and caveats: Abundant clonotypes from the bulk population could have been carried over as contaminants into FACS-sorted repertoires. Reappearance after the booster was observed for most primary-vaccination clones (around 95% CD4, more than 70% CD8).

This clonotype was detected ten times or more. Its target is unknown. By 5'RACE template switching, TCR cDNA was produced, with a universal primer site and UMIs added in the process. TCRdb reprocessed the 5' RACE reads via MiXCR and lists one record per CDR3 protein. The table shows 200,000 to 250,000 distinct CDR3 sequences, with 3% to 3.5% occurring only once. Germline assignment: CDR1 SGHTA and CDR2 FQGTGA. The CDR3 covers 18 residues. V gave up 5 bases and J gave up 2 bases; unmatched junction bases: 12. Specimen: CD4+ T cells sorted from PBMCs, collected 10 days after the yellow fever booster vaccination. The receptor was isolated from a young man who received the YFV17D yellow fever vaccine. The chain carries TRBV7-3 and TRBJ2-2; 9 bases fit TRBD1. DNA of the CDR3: TGTGCCAGCAGCCCACCCGGGACAGGGCCCCGAAACACCGGGGAGCTGTTTTTT. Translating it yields CASSPPGTGPRNTGELFF. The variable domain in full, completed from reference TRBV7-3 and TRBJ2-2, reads GAGVSQTPSNKVTEKGKYVELRCDPISGHTALYWYRQSLGQGPEFLIYFQGTGAADDSGLPNDRFFAVRPEGSVSTLKIQRTERGDSAVYLCASSPPGTGPRNTGELFFGEGSRLTVL.